A selection of T cell receptor beta chains follows, all from one sample in a study of T cell responses to AZD1222 COVID-19 vaccine. Some clones are missing from TCRdb's copy, which holds only in-frame ones; the method was immunoSEQ multiplex PCR. The table shows about 150,000 clones, with about 87% occurring only once. The input for sequencing was peripheral blood, taken 28 days after the second AZD1222 dose. These receptor sequences come from an adult who received the AZD1222 COVID-19 vaccine. Each CDR3 is given with its conserved first and last residue. Each record gives: J gene, clone size, D gene, V gene, CDR3 protein, CDR3 DNA. The D gene is left open where the match is weak. Clone sizes are given selectively: once, few, many, or a class where the clone is expanded.

j_call: TRBJ2-5; clone_size: NA; d_call: NA; v_call: TRBV24-1; cdr3_aa: CATSDPRGSGETQYF; cdr3_nt: TGTGCCACCAGTGATCCCAGGGGAAGTGGAGAGACCCAGTACTTC
j_call: TRBJ1-2; clone_size: NA; d_call: NA; v_call: TRBV5-4; cdr3_aa: CASRRPGLLYGYTF; cdr3_nt: TGTGCCAGCAGAAGACCGGGACTGCTTTATGGCTACACCTTC
j_call: TRBJ1-6; clone_size: NA; d_call: NA; v_call: TRBV7-3; cdr3_aa: CASSPGERNSPLHF; cdr3_nt: TGTGCCAGCAGCCCGGGGGAGCGGAATTCACCCCTCCACTTT
j_call: TRBJ2-7; clone_size: NA; d_call: TRBD2; v_call: TRBV7-9; cdr3_aa: CASSLGDLAVQYF; cdr3_nt: TGTGCCAGCAGCTTAGGAGACCTAGCGGTGCAGTACTTC
j_call: TRBJ2-3; clone_size: NA; d_call: NA; v_call: TRBV11-2; cdr3_aa: CASSLGVVTSTDTQYF; cdr3_nt: TGTGCCAGCAGCCTGGGTGTGGTCACTAGCACAGATACGCAGTATTTT
j_call: TRBJ2-7; clone_size: many; d_call: NA; v_call: TRBV14; cdr3_aa: CASSQVRGVEWEQYF; cdr3_nt: TGTGCCAGCAGCCAAGTACGAGGGGTCGAGTGGGAGCAGTACTTC
j_call: TRBJ2-2; clone_size: NA; d_call: NA; v_call: TRBV6-5; cdr3_aa: CASSFQDRATGELFF; cdr3_nt: TGTGCCAGCAGTTTCCAGGACAGAGCTACCGGGGAGCTGTTTTTT
j_call: TRBJ2-2; clone_size: NA; d_call: NA; v_call: TRBV7-2; cdr3_aa: CASSSPNTGELFF; cdr3_nt: TGTGCCAGCAGCTCCCCGAACACCGGGGAGCTGTTTTTT
j_call: TRBJ2-4; clone_size: NA; d_call: NA; v_call: TRBV19; cdr3_aa: CASSPGVGMGKNIQYF; cdr3_nt: TGTGCCAGTAGCCCCGGGGTAGGGATGGGCAAAAACATTCAGTACTTC
j_call: TRBJ2-7; clone_size: NA; d_call: TRBD1; v_call: TRBV9; cdr3_aa: CASSVGGTGSYEQYF; cdr3_nt: TGTGCCAGCAGCGTAGGGGGGACAGGGAGCTACGAGCAGTACTTC
j_call: TRBJ1-1; clone_size: NA; d_call: TRBD1; v_call: TRBV5-4; cdr3_aa: CASSQGLQGASGEAFF; cdr3_nt: TGTGCCAGCAGCCAGGGACTTCAGGGGGCTTCGGGAGAAGCTTTCTTT
j_call: TRBJ2-7; clone_size: NA; d_call: TRBD1; v_call: TRBV5-4; cdr3_aa: CASSLGQGNLYEQYF; cdr3_nt: TGTGCCAGCAGCTTGGGACAGGGAAACCTCTACGAGCAGTACTTC
j_call: TRBJ2-7; clone_size: NA; d_call: NA; v_call: TRBV11-2; cdr3_aa: CASSPAGHEQYF; cdr3_nt: TGTGCCAGCAGCCCTGCCGGACACGAGCAGTACTTC
j_call: TRBJ2-7; clone_size: NA; d_call: TRBD2; v_call: TRBV28; cdr3_aa: CASSFGGGGWDEQYF; cdr3_nt: TGTGCCAGCAGTTTCGGCGGGGGTGGTTGGGACGAGCAGTACTTC
j_call: TRBJ1-6; clone_size: NA; d_call: NA; v_call: TRBV6-5; cdr3_aa: CASNLGDSPLHF; cdr3_nt: TGTGCCAGCAACCTGGGGGATTCACCCCTCCACTTT
j_call: TRBJ1-3; clone_size: few; d_call: NA; v_call: TRBV28; cdr3_aa: CASSSLRGPMYGNTIYF; cdr3_nt: TGTGCCAGCAGTTCACTTCGAGGACCGATGTACGGAAACACCATATATTTT
j_call: TRBJ2-4; clone_size: NA; d_call: TRBD1; v_call: TRBV28; cdr3_aa: CASKGQGGKNIQYF; cdr3_nt: TGTGCCAGCAAAGGACAGGGAGGCAAAAACATTCAGTACTTC
j_call: TRBJ2-3; clone_size: NA; d_call: NA; v_call: TRBV3-1/TRBV3-2; cdr3_aa: CASSQETGRSDTQYF; cdr3_nt: TGTGCCAGCAGCCAAGAGACGGGAAGATCAGATACGCAGTATTTT
j_call: TRBJ1-2; clone_size: NA; d_call: NA; v_call: TRBV28; cdr3_aa: CASSLWSRGEIYGYTF; cdr3_nt: TGTGCCAGCAGTTTATGGAGCAGGGGCGAGATCTATGGCTACACCTTC
j_call: TRBJ1-6; clone_size: NA; d_call: NA; v_call: TRBV27; cdr3_aa: CASSLRGGNSPLHF; cdr3_nt: TGTGCCAGCAGTTTGAGAGGGGGTAATTCACCCCTCCACTTT
j_call: TRBJ2-2; clone_size: NA; d_call: NA; v_call: TRBV29-1; cdr3_aa: CSALSQMNTGELFF; cdr3_nt: TGCAGCGCCCTTTCACAGATGAACACCGGGGAGCTGTTTTTT
j_call: TRBJ1-2; clone_size: NA; d_call: NA; v_call: TRBV28; cdr3_aa: CASSQGGGYGYTF; cdr3_nt: TGTGCCAGCAGCCAGGGCGGTGGCTATGGCTACACCTTC
j_call: TRBJ2-7; clone_size: NA; d_call: NA; v_call: TRBV5-6; cdr3_aa: CASSFGSEDEQYF; cdr3_nt: TGTGCCAGCAGCTTCGGTAGCGAGGACGAGCAGTACTTC
j_call: TRBJ2-7; clone_size: NA; d_call: TRBD2; v_call: TRBV6-6; cdr3_aa: CASSPLARTSGQPYEQYF; cdr3_nt: TGTGCCAGCAGTCCCCTAGCCAGAACTAGCGGACAACCCTACGAGCAGTACTTC
j_call: TRBJ1-1; clone_size: NA; d_call: TRBD1; v_call: TRBV6-5; cdr3_aa: CASSPPRDRATEAFF; cdr3_nt: TGTGCCAGCAGTCCCCCCCGGGACAGGGCCACTGAAGCTTTCTTT
j_call: TRBJ2-1; clone_size: NA; d_call: NA; v_call: TRBV15; cdr3_aa: CATSRDDEQFF; cdr3_nt: TGTGCCACCAGCAGAGACGATGAGCAGTTCTTC
j_call: TRBJ2-7; clone_size: once; d_call: NA; v_call: TRBV29-1; cdr3_aa: CSAPTDAYEQYF; cdr3_nt: TGCAGCGCGCCAACTGACGCATACGAGCAGTACTTC
j_call: TRBJ2-7; clone_size: NA; d_call: NA; v_call: TRBV5-5; cdr3_aa: CASSLNRAEQYF; cdr3_nt: TGTGCCAGCAGCTTGAACAGGGCCGAGCAGTACTTC
j_call: TRBJ2-3; clone_size: NA; d_call: NA; v_call: TRBV7-3; cdr3_aa: CASSLEGTDTQYF; cdr3_nt: TGTGCCAGCAGCTTAGAAGGAACAGATACGCAGTATTTT
j_call: TRBJ1-2; clone_size: NA; d_call: TRBD1; v_call: TRBV18; cdr3_aa: CASSPEGGANYGYTF; cdr3_nt: TGTGCCAGCTCACCAGAAGGGGGCGCTAACTATGGCTACACCTTC
j_call: TRBJ1-4; clone_size: NA; d_call: NA; v_call: TRBV6-5; cdr3_aa: CASRIGTYEGKLFF; cdr3_nt: TGTGCCAGCAGGATCGGGACATACGAGGGAAAACTGTTTTTT
j_call: TRBJ1-4; clone_size: NA; d_call: NA; v_call: TRBV5-1; cdr3_aa: CASSPWGGSEGEKLFF; cdr3_nt: TGCGCCAGCAGCCCATGGGGGGGCTCAGAAGGCGAAAAACTGTTTTTT
j_call: TRBJ1-1; clone_size: NA; d_call: NA; v_call: TRBV25-1; cdr3_aa: CATSRVENTEAFF; cdr3_nt: TGTGCCACTTCGAGGGTGGAGAACACTGAAGCTTTCTTT
j_call: TRBJ1-3; clone_size: NA; d_call: NA; v_call: TRBV30; cdr3_aa: CAWEKGGSGNTIYF; cdr3_nt: TGTGCCTGGGAAAAAGGGGGCTCTGGAAACACCATATATTTT
j_call: TRBJ1-6; clone_size: once; d_call: NA; v_call: TRBV13; cdr3_aa: CASSLGIFGDSPLHF; cdr3_nt: TGTGCCAGCAGCTTAGGCATCTTCGGGGATTCACCCCTCCACTTT
j_call: TRBJ1-2; clone_size: NA; d_call: NA; v_call: TRBV2; cdr3_aa: CASAIRVGANYGYTF; cdr3_nt: TGTGCCAGCGCAATCAGGGTAGGAGCTAACTATGGCTACACCTTC
j_call: TRBJ2-3; clone_size: NA; d_call: NA; v_call: TRBV12-3/TRBV12-4; cdr3_aa: CASSFKGDTQYF; cdr3_nt: TGTGCCAGCAGTTTCAAGGGAGATACGCAGTATTTT
j_call: TRBJ1-1; clone_size: NA; d_call: TRBD1; v_call: TRBV19; cdr3_aa: CASGRDRGTEAFF; cdr3_nt: TGTGCCAGTGGAAGGGACAGGGGAACTGAAGCTTTCTTT
j_call: TRBJ1-2; clone_size: NA; d_call: TRBD1; v_call: TRBV6-5; cdr3_aa: CASSYSNRDRAPGYTF; cdr3_nt: TGTGCCAGCAGTTACTCGAACCGGGACAGGGCCCCTGGCTACACCTTC
j_call: TRBJ1-2; clone_size: NA; d_call: NA; v_call: TRBV7-2; cdr3_aa: CASSRGGRGYGYTF; cdr3_nt: TGTGCCAGCAGCAGAGGGGGAAGAGGCTATGGCTACACCTTC
j_call: TRBJ2-3; clone_size: NA; d_call: TRBD1; v_call: TRBV7-9; cdr3_aa: CASSTGQGLADTQYF; cdr3_nt: TGTGCCAGCAGCACGGGACAGGGGCTCGCAGATACGCAGTATTTT
j_call: TRBJ1-4; clone_size: NA; d_call: TRBD1; v_call: TRBV25-1; cdr3_aa: CASSAGQGARNEKLFF; cdr3_nt: TGTGCCAGCAGTGCGGGTCAGGGGGCGAGAAATGAAAAACTGTTTTTT
j_call: TRBJ2-7; clone_size: once; d_call: TRBD2; v_call: TRBV19; cdr3_aa: CASSTRGGLAGGGEQYF; cdr3_nt: TGTGCCAGTAGTACTCGAGGGGGACTAGCGGGAGGAGGCGAGCAGTACTTC
j_call: TRBJ1-1; clone_size: once; d_call: NA; v_call: TRBV7-8; cdr3_aa: CASSLEPGFGTEAFF; cdr3_nt: TGTGCCAGCAGCTTAGAGCCAGGGTTCGGTACTGAAGCTTTCTTT